These T cell receptor beta chains were read from a single sample in a study of cytomegalovirus exposure and HLA in healthy donors. The repertoire was sequenced with immunoSEQ multiplex PCR; TCRdb's copy has only in-frame clones and lacks some. The sample includes approximately 180,000 clones, 77% of them seen just once. The source material was PBMCs. The receptors originated from a woman in her 30s in good health and CMV-seropositive. Each CDR3 is given with its conserved first and last residue. D genes are given only for firm matches. Expanded clones are given a class, and other clones once, few, many or no size at all.

v_call	j_call	d_call	clone_size	cdr3_aa	cdr3_nt
TRBV6-6	TRBJ2-7	.	.	CASTTTNSGVYEQYF	TGTGCCAGCACCACTACCAACTCGGGAGTCTACGAGCAGTACTTC
TRBV2	TRBJ2-4	.	.	CASSEEGQGRNKNIQYF	TGTGCCAGCAGTGAAGAGGGTCAGGGTAGGAACAAAAACATTCAGTACTTC
TRBV13	TRBJ2-3	.	.	CASSPSRLVGTDTQYF	TGTGCCAGCAGCCCCTCTAGGCTGGTAGGCACAGATACGCAGTATTTT
TRBV11-1	TRBJ2-1	.	once	CASSFSASEQFF	TGTGCCAGCAGCTTCAGCGCCAGCGAGCAGTTCTTC
TRBV15	TRBJ2-7	.	.	CATSRDFRVSTGGDEQYF	TGTGCCACCAGCAGAGATTTCAGGGTATCAACGGGGGGCGACGAGCAGTACTTC
TRBV5-4	TRBJ2-3	TRBD1	.	CASSSEGGMTDTQYF	TGTGCCAGCAGCTCCGAAGGGGGCATGACAGATACGCAGTATTTT
TRBV19	TRBJ2-7	TRBD2	.	CASTPTSGRESYEQYF	TGTGCCAGTACCCCGACTAGCGGGAGGGAATCCTACGAGCAGTACTTC
TRBV27	TRBJ2-4	TRBD1	.	CASRGTGRIQYF	TGTGCCAGCAGAGGGACAGGAAGAATTCAGTACTTC
TRBV6-1	TRBJ1-2	TRBD1	.	CASSPGTGYGYTF	TGTGCCAGCAGCCCCGGGACAGGTTATGGCTACACCTTC
TRBV29-1	TRBJ1-4	TRBD1	.	CSAGGGTGAEKLFF	TGCAGCGCGGGGGGCGGGACAGGGGCCGAAAAACTGTTTTTT
TRBV6-5	TRBJ2-1	TRBD2	.	CASSLGLANYNEQFF	TGTGCCAGCAGTTTGGGACTAGCGAACTACAATGAGCAGTTCTTC
TRBV7-8	TRBJ2-2	TRBD1	.	CASSLATRQGTGELFF	TGTGCCAGCAGCTTAGCCACTAGACAGGGAACCGGGGAGCTGTTTTTT
TRBV27	TRBJ2-5	TRBD1	.	CASSSGTVQETQYF	TGTGCCAGCAGCTCCGGGACAGTACAAGAGACCCAGTACTTC
TRBV28	TRBJ1-2	.	few	CASEVGRGYTF	TGTGCCAGCGAAGTGGGGAGAGGCTACACCTTC
TRBV4-1	TRBJ1-2	.	.	CASSPTGPRVYGYTF	TGCGCCAGCAGCCCAACAGGTCCCAGGGTATATGGCTACACCTTC
TRBV11-2	TRBJ1-1	.	.	CASSSQDSQSTEAFF	TGTGCCAGCAGCTCCCAGGACAGCCAGAGTACTGAAGCTTTCTTT
TRBV27	TRBJ2-3	TRBD2	.	CASSLPGTSGAPSTDTQYF	TGTGCCAGCAGTTTACCCGGGACTAGCGGGGCGCCAAGCACAGATACGCAGTATTTT
TRBV4-3	TRBJ2-5	TRBD1	.	CASSQDSGQGETQYF	TGCGCCAGCAGCCAAGATTCCGGACAGGGAGAGACCCAGTACTTC
TRBV7-2	TRBJ2-7	TRBD1	.	CASSWDRGGNEQYF	TGTGCCAGCAGCTGGGACAGGGGGGGAAACGAGCAGTACTTC
TRBV28	TRBJ2-4	.	.	CASSLELTAAAAKNIQYF	TGTGCCAGCAGTTTAGAGCTTACCGCGGCTGCTGCCAAAAACATTCAGTACTTC
TRBV5-6	TRBJ2-3	.	.	CASSLSVILTSTDTQYF	TGTGCCAGCAGCTTGTCGGTTATCCTCACTAGCACAGATACGCAGTATTTT
TRBV9	TRBJ2-7	TRBD1	.	CASSVWDRTTPEQYF	TGTGCCAGCAGCGTTTGGGACAGAACTACTCCAGAGCAGTACTTC
TRBV29-1	TRBJ2-5	TRBD2	.	CSVGTSGSSQETQYF	TGCAGCGTGGGGACTAGCGGGAGTTCGCAAGAGACCCAGTACTTC
TRBV9	TRBJ2-7	TRBD2	.	CASSAGLAGVYEQYF	TGTGCCAGCAGCGCGGGACTAGCGGGAGTCTACGAGCAGTACTTC
TRBV19	TRBJ1-1	.	.	CASTETPWVGAFF	TGTGCCAGTACCGAGACTCCCTGGGTTGGAGCTTTCTTT
TRBV5-4	TRBJ2-3	.	.	CASSLGVQGTDTQYF	TGTGCCAGCAGCTTGGGAGTCCAGGGGACAGATACGCAGTATTTT
TRBV4-1	TRBJ2-1	TRBD2	.	CASSLTGTSGNMVYNEQFF	TGCGCCAGCAGCCTAACCGGGACTAGCGGGAACATGGTCTACAATGAGCAGTTCTTC
TRBV5-6	TRBJ1-2	.	.	CASSLGSSPVGGYTF	TGTGCCAGCAGCTTGGGTAGCTCGCCGGTCGGGGGCTACACCTTC
TRBV11-2	TRBJ2-5	TRBD1	few	CASSLRGPGRFEETQYF	TGTGCCAGCAGCTTAAGGGGGCCCGGGCGATTCGAAGAGACCCAGTACTTC
TRBV19	TRBJ2-1	TRBD2	.	CASSIAAGASYNEQFF	TGTGCCAGTAGTATAGCGGCGGGAGCGAGCTACAATGAGCAGTTCTTC
TRBV19	TRBJ2-1	TRBD2	.	CASSEAGAGYNEQFF	TGTGCCAGTAGTGAGGCGGGAGCGGGTTACAATGAGCAGTTCTTC
TRBV6-7	TRBJ2-7	TRBD2	.	CASSYPDLCGRAKCEQYF	TGTGCCAGCAGTTACCCAGACTTATGTGGGAGGGCCAAGTGCGAGCAGTACTTC
TRBV11-2	TRBJ2-7	TRBD2	.	CASSFSAGGIAYEQYF	TGTGCCAGCAGCTTTTCAGCGGGAGGGATTGCCTACGAGCAGTACTTC
TRBV5-1	TRBJ2-7	.	.	CASASGVSDEQYF	TGCGCCAGCGCCTCAGGGGTGTCGGACGAGCAGTACTTC
TRBV7-9	TRBJ2-7	TRBD1	.	CASSYGQGVTYEQYF	TGTGCCAGCAGCTACGGACAGGGGGTAACCTACGAGCAGTACTTC
TRBV7-9	TRBJ1-3	TRBD1	.	CASSLLGQGLGGNTIYF	TGTGCCAGCAGCCTCCTGGGACAGGGTCTAGGCGGAAACACCATATATTTT
TRBV6-4	TRBJ2-5	TRBD1	.	CASSLCWCKDRTGETQYF	TGTGCCAGCAGTTTGTGTTGGTGTAAGGACAGGACTGGGGAGACCCAGTACTTC
TRBV7-9	TRBJ1-1	TRBD1	.	CASRAGTGAFNTEAFF	TGTGCCAGCAGAGCCGGGACAGGGGCCTTCAACACTGAAGCTTTCTTT
TRBV19	TRBJ1-1	.	.	CASSIESRMNTEAFF	TGTGCCAGTAGTATAGAGAGCAGGATGAACACTGAAGCTTTCTTT
TRBV6-5	TRBJ1-2	.	.	CASRRTGNANYGYTF	TGTGCCAGCAGACGGACCGGGAACGCTAACTATGGCTACACCTTC
TRBV19	TRBJ1-5	TRBD1	.	CASSVGTGGANQPQHF	TGTGCCAGTAGTGTAGGGACAGGTGGGGCCAATCAGCCCCAGCATTTT
TRBV27	TRBJ1-2	TRBD1	.	CASSPTGDYGYTF	TGTGCCAGCAGCCCAACAGGGGACTATGGCTACACCTTC
TRBV27	TRBJ1-4	.	.	CASKQGANEKLFF	TGTGCCAGCAAACAGGGTGCTAATGAAAAACTGTTTTTT
TRBV29-1	TRBJ2-4	.	few	CSVERGAENIQYF	TGCAGCGTTGAACGGGGGGCTGAAAACATTCAGTACTTC
TRBV5-1	TRBJ2-6	.	.	CASSPGQRSGSSGANVLTF	TGCGCCAGCAGCCCAGGACAGCGATCGGGGAGCTCTGGGGCCAACGTCCTGACTTTC
TRBV5-6	TRBJ1-2	TRBD1	.	CASSLETGVGYGYTF	TGTGCCAGCAGCTTGGAGACAGGGGTCGGCTATGGCTACACCTTC
TRBV27	TRBJ2-5	TRBD2	once	CASGWGSGSLYQETQYF	TGTGCCAGCGGCTGGGGTAGCGGGAGCCTGTACCAAGAGACCCAGTACTTC
TRBV11-3	TRBJ1-1	.	.	CASSRGVTEAFF	TGTGCCAGCAGTAGGGGTGTAACTGAAGCTTTCTTT
TRBV5-1	TRBJ2-7	TRBD2	.	CASSLGLAVLEQYF	TGCGCCAGCAGCTTGGGACTAGCGGTACTCGAGCAGTACTTC
TRBV18	TRBJ1-5	.	.	CASSPPGYSNQPQHF	TGTGCCAGCTCACCCCCAGGTTATAGCAATCAGCCCCAGCATTTT
TRBV19	TRBJ1-4	TRBD1	.	CASSSPGQPSEKLFF	TGTGCCAGTAGTTCGCCGGGACAGCCTTCCGAAAAACTGTTTTTT
TRBV10-3	TRBJ2-7	.	.	CAISVTGTSYEQYF	TGTGCCATCAGTGTAACAGGGACCTCCTACGAGCAGTACTTC
TRBV15	TRBJ1-4	.	.	CATSRPGQTNEKLFF	TGTGCCACCAGCAGACCAGGACAGACTAATGAAAAACTGTTTTTT
TRBV6-1	TRBJ2-1	.	.	CASKISVFDNEQFF	TGTGCCAGCAAGATTAGTGTCTTCGACAATGAGCAGTTCTTC
TRBV11-3	TRBJ2-1	TRBD2	.	CASSLDRVAGVHNEQFF	TGTGCCAGCAGCTTAGATCGGGTCGCGGGAGTCCACAATGAGCAGTTCTTC
TRBV27	TRBJ1-1	.	.	CASSSPDRPNTEAFF	TGTGCCAGCAGTTCCCCAGACAGGCCGAACACTGAAGCTTTCTTT
TRBV11-2	TRBJ2-1	.	.	CASSSVSGVQYNEQFF	TGTGCCAGCAGCTCCGTTAGCGGAGTCCAGTACAATGAGCAGTTCTTC